Below, 10 T cell receptor beta chains from the same sample are listed, as sequenced in a study of CD8 T cells in Susac syndrome (dated by TCRdb to about 2019). Receptors were amplified or captured by the immunoSEQ multiplex PCR assay. RNA was extracted with the RNeasy kit and 0.5 to 1 ug was reverse transcribed using random hexamers. Clones were called with MiXCR by TCRdb after fastp trimmed the public reads at Q25, and only in-frame beta chains were retained. Entries that share a CDR3 protein sequence are merged under the most common genes and DNA. The table for this sample lists 200,000 or so distinct CDR3 sequences; more than 90% of them were counted only once. Of the sample, 0.085% to 0.095% is held by the ten largest clones. Sample: CD4+ T cells from PBMCs. The receptors come from a human donor with multiple sclerosis.

The chain combines TRBV12-3 or TRBV12-4 with TRBJ2-1; maybe TRBD2 (5 bases). Deletions cut 1 base from V and 3 bases from J, with 13 bases between. CDR3 length: 16 residues. The CDR3 region is CASSLGGVRGYNEQFF. The CDR3, as DNA: TGTGCCAGCAGTTTAGGGGGTGTTCGGGGCTACAATGAGCAGTTCTTC.

The J gene is TRBJ1-1, the V gene TRBV12-3 or TRBV12-4, with a possible D match to TRBD1 (5 bases). The length of the CDR3 is 13 residues. With 8 bases removed from V and 2 bases from J, the gap between germline ends came to 12 bases. CDR3 region: CASRGEGNTEAFF. The CDR3 nucleotides are TGTGCCAGCCGGGGGGAGGGCAACACTGAAGCTTTCTTT.

V and J are TRBV4-2 and TRBJ2-5; the match to TRBD2 covers 9 bases. Germline CDR1 LGHNA, CDR2 YNFKEQ. The length of the CDR3 is 14 residues. J gave up 5 bases and V 4 bases, and 5 bases lay outside the gene matches. The CDR3 region is CASSRASGMETQYF. CDR3 in DNA: TGTGCCAGCAGCCGGGCTAGCGGGATGGAGACCCAGTACTTC.

This chain uses TRBV14 with TRBJ1-1; D unclear. Germline CDR1 SGHDN, CDR2 FVKESK. The length of the CDR3 is 14 residues. The V gene lost 1 base and the J gene lost 7 bases, with 13 bases spanning the gap. CDR3 nucleotides: TGTGCCAGCAGCCAAGTAGACACCCGCTTTGAAGCTTTCTTT. It specifies CASSQVDTRFEAFF.

This sequence joins TRBV15 and TRBJ1-2; D gene ambiguous. The ends were cut back, 0 bases at V and 0 bases at J, with 11 bases in the middle. Germline V gene data show CDR1 as LNHNV and CDR2 as YYDKDF (reference sequence). The CDR3 has 16 residues. The CDR3 reads CATSRDSRGSNYGYTF. The CDR3 DNA follows: TGTGCCACCAGCAGAGATAGCCGGGGATCTAACTATGGCTACACCTTC.

The chain recombines TRBV20-1 with TRBJ2-1, with D possibly matching TRBD2 (5 bases). The CDR3 length is 16 residues. Trimming stripped 2 bases from V and 4 bases from J, with 18 bases between. Germline V gene sequence: CDR1 DFQATT, CDR2 SNEGSKA (reference sequence). The CDR3 sequence is CSARSYATRAYNEQFF. CDR3 sequence (DNA): TGCAGTGCTAGATCGTACGCAACTAGGGCTTACAATGAGCAGTTCTTC.

This chain joins TRBV3-1 and TRBJ2-1, with 12 bases fitting TRBD2. The CDR3 consists of 15 residues. Germline trimming cut 2 bases from V and 10 bases from J; bases unmatched to any gene: 6. Germline values: CDR1 LGHDT, CDR2 YNNKEL (reference sequence). The CDR3 protein is CASSQPTSGRGEQFF. The CDR3, as DNA: TGTGCCAGCAGCCAACCGACTAGCGGGAGAGGGGAGCAGTTCTTC.

V usage is TRBV3-1 and J usage is TRBJ2-5; D might be TRBD1 (5 bases). V was shortened by 1 base and J by 3 bases, with 18 bases between the two germline ends. The germline gives CDR1 LGHDT, CDR2 YNNKEL (reference sequence). The CDR3 consists of 17 residues. CDR3: CASSQGGVLLPEETQYF. CDR3 sequence (DNA): TGTGCCAGCAGCCAAGGGGGCGTCCTTCTACCCGAAGAGACCCAGTACTTC.

The chain has TRBV7-9 and TRBJ2-7; D call uncertain. Germline CDR1 and CDR2: SEHNR and FQNEAQ (reference sequence). V lost 1 base and J lost 0, with 10 bases in between. The CDR3 loop spans 15 amino acids. CDR3 residues: CASSLVVSRSYEQYF. The DNA for the CDR3 is TGTGCCAGCAGCTTAGTGGTGTCTCGCTCCTACGAGCAGTACTTC.

Points on this clonotype: At one end, the junction sequence differs from germline, possibly due to a read error. CDR3: CASSPGRLAPSF. The CDR3 DNA reads as TGCGCCAGCAGCCCGGGACGGCTAGCTCCCTCCTTC. V usage is TRBV5-1 and J usage is TRBJ1-2, with a possible D match to TRBD1 (5 bases). The CDR3 has 12 residues. Germline CDR1 and CDR2: SGHRS and YFSETQ.